Detailed here is one T cell receptor (beta chain). The antigen is not known. This entry comes from a study of cytomegalovirus exposure and HLA in healthy donors. For the study at large: Early released data had approximately 86 million unique TCRs, all coming from HLA-typed donors. Study results and caveats: Across HLA loci, a later analysis found differing TCR association rates, with DRB1 most and HLA-C fewest. Follow-up analysis later connected one missense variant in DCLRE1C with trimming of TCR beta V- and J-genes. Earlier analysis yielded a pattern in which most TCR beta V segments were productive about 90% or about 30% of the time.

The PCR had 60 Vbeta and 13 Jbeta primers. Clones were sequenced by immunoSEQ multiplex PCR, and TCRdb holds only the in-frame ones, with some missing. The top ten clones hold around 14% of a sample with approximately 120,000 clones, more than 60% of them seen once. The CDR3 is 14 amino acids. Germline values: CDR1 SNHLY, CDR2 FYNNEI. V lost 7 bases, J lost 7 bases, and 10 bases stayed unmatched. The specimen sequenced was PBMCs. This sequence joins TRBV2 and TRBJ1-5; 7 bases align to TRBD1. The receptor was derived from a woman in her sixties in good health and CMV-seropositive. CDR3 sequence: CASIRDSTGQPQHF. The DNA for the CDR3 is TGTGCCAGCATCCGGGACAGCACGGGGCAGCCCCAGCATTTT.